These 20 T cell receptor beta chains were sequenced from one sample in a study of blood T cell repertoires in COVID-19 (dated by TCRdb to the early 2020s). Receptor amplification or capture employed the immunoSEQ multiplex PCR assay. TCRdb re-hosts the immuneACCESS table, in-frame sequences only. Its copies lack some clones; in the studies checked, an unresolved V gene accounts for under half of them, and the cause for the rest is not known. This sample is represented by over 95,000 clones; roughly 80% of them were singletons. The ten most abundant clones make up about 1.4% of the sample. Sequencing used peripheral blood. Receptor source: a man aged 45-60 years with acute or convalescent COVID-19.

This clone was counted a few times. The CDR3 sequence is CASSFPGQLETF. In DNA, the CDR3 is TGTGCCAGCAGCTTTCCGGGACAGTTGGAGACCTTC. J is TRBJ1-2 and V is TRBV5-4, with 7 bases identical to TRBD1. Trimming took 2 bases from V and 14 from J; bases not matched to a gene: 9. Germline-derived CDR1 and CDR2 are SGHNT and YYREEE (reference sequence). This CDR3 region has 12 residues.

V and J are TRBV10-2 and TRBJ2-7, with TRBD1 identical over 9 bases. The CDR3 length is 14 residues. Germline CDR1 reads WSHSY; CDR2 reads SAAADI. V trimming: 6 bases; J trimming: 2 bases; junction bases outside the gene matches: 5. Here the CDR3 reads CASRPGQGTYEQYF. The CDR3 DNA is TGCGCCAGCAGGCCGGGACAGGGAACCTACGAGCAGTACTTC.

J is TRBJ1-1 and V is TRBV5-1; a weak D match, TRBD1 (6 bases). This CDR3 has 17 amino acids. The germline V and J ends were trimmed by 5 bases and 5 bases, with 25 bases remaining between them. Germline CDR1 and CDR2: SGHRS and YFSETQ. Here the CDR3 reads CASSVSPGQGPSTEAFF. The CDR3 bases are TGCGCCAGCAGTGTGTCCCCCGGCCAGGGGCCCTCAACTGAAGCTTTCTTT.

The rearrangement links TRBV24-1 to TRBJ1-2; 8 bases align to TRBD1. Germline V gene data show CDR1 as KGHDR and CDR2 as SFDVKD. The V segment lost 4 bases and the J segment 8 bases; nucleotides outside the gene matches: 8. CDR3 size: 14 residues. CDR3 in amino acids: CATSDPTGAGGYTF. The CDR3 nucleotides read TGTGCCACCAGTGACCCGACAGGGGCGGGCGGCTACACCTTC.

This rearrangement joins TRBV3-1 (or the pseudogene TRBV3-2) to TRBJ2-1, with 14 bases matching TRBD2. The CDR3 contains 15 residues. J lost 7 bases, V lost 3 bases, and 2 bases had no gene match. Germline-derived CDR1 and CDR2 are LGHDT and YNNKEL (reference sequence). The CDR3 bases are TGTGCCAGCAGCCAGACTAGCGGGGGGGCAAATGAGCAGTTCTTC. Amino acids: CASSQTSGGANEQFF.

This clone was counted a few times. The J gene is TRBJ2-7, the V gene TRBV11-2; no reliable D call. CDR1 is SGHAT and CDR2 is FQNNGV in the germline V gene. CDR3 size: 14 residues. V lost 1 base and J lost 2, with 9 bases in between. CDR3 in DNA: TGTGCCAGCAGCTTAGTTGCACAGCCCTACGAGCAGTACTTC. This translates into CASSLVAQPYEQYF.

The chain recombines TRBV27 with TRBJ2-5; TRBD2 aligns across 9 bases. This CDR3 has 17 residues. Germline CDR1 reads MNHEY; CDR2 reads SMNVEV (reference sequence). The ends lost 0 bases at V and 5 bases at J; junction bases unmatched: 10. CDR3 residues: CASSLSGGGADRETQYF. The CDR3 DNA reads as TGTGCCAGCAGTTTATCCGGCGGGGGGGCGGATAGGGAGACCCAGTACTTC.

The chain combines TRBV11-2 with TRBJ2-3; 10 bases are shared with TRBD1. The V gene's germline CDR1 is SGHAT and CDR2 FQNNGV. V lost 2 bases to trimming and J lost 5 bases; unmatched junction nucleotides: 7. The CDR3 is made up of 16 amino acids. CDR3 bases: TGTGCCAGCAGCTTAAGGACAGGGGGAGGAGGAGATACGCAGTATTTT. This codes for CASSLRTGGGGDTQYF.

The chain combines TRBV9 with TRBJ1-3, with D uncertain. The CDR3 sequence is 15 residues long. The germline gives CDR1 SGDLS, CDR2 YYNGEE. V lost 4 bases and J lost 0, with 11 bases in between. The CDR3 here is CASSSGRGSGNTIYF. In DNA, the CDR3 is TGTGCCAGCAGCTCCGGACGGGGCTCTGGAAACACCATATATTTT.

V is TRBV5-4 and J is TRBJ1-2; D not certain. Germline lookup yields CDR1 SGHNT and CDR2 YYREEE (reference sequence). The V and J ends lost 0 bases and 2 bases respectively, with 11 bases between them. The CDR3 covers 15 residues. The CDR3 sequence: CASSLDLGQNYGYTF. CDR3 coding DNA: TGTGCCAGCAGCTTGGATTTGGGCCAAAACTATGGCTACACCTTC.

The CDR3 DNA reads as TGTGCCAGCAGGAGGACAGGGTACGGCGAGCAGTACGTC. Translated: CASRRTGYGEQYV. The rearrangement joins TRBV28 to TRBJ2-7; 8 positions match TRBD1. J was trimmed by 6 bases and V by 6 bases; bases with no gene match: 7. The CDR3 contains 13 residues. Germline V gene sequence: CDR1 MDHEN, CDR2 SYDVKM.

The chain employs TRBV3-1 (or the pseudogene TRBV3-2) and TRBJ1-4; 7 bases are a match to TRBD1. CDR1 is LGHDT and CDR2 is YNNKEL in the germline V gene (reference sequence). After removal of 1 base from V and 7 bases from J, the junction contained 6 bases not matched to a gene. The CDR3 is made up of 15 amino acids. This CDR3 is CASSQAAGGREKLFF. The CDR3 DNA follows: TGTGCCAGCAGCCAAGCCGCAGGGGGACGTGAAAAACTGTTTTTT.

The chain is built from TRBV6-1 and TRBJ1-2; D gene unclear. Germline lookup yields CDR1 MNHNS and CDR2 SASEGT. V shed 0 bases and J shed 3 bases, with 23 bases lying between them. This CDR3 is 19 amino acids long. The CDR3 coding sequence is TGTGCCAGCAGTGAAGCGCGGCGGGGTTATGGGTGGGGTGACTATGGCTACACCTTC. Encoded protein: CASSEARRGYGWGDYGYTF.

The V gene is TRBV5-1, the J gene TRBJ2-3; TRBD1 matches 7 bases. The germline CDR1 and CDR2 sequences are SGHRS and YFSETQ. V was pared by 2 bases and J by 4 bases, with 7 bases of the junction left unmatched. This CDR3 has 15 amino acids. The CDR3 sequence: CASSLQGNVADTQYF. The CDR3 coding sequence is TGCGCCAGCAGCTTACAGGGGAACGTGGCAGATACGCAGTATTTT. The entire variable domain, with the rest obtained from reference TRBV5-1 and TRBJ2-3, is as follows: KAGVTQTPRYLIKTRGQQVTLSCSPISGHRSVSWYQQTPGQGLQFLFEYFSETQRNKGNFPGRFSGRQFSNSRSEMNVSTLELGDSALYLCASSLQGNVADTQYFGPGTRLTVL.

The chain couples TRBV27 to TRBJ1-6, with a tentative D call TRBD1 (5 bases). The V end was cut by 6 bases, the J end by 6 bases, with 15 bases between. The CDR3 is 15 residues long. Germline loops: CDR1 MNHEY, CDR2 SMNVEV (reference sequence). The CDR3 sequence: CASRLTVAPNSPLHF. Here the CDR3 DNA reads TGTGCCAGCAGATTGACAGTCGCTCCTAATTCACCCCTCCACTTT.

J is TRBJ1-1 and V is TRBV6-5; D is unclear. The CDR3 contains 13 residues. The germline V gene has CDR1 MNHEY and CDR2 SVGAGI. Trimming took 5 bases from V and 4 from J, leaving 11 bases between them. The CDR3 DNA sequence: TGTGCCAGCAGTCCTACACGGGTCACTGAAGCTTTCTTT. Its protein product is CASSPTRVTEAFF.

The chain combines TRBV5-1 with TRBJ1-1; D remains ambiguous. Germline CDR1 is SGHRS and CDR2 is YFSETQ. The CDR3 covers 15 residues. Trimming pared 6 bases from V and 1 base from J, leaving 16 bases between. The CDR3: CASTLEMRGNTEAFF. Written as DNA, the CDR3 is TGCGCCAGCACCTTAGAAATGCGTGGGAACACTGAAGCTTTCTTT.

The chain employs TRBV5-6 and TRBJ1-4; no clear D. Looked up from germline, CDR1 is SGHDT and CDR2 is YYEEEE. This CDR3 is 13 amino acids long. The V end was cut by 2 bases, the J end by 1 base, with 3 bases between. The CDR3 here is CASSFGTNEKLFF. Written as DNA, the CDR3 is TGTGCCAGCAGCTTCGGAACTAATGAAAAACTGTTTTTT.

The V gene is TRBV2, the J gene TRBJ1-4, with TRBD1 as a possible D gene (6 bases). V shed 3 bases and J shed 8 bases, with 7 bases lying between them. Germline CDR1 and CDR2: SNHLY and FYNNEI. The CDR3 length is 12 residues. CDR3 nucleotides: TGTGCCAGCAGTGACAGGGGAGAAAAACTGTTTTTT. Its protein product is CASSDRGEKLFF.

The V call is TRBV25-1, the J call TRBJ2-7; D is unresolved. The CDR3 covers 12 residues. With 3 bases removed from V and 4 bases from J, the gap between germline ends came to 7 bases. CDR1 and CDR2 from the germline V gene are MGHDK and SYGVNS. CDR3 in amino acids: CASSEYGYEQYF. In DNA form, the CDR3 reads TGTGCCAGCAGTGAGTACGGTTACGAGCAGTACTTC.